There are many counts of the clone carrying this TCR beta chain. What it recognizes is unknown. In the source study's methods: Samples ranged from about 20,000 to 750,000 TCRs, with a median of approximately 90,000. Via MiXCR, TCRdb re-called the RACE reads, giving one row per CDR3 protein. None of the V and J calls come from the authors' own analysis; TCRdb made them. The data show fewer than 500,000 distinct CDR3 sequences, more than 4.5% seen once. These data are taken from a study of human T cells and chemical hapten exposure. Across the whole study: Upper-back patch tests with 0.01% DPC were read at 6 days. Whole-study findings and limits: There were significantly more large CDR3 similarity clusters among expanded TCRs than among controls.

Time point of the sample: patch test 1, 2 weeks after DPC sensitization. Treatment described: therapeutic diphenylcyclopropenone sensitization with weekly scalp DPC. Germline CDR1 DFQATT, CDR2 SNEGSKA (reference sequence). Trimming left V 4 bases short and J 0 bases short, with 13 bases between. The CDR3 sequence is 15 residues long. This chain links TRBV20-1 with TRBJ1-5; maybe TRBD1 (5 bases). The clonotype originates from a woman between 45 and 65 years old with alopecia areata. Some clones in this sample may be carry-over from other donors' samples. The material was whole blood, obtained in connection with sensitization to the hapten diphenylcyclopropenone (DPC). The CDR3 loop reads CSATGAAISNQPQHF. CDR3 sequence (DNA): TGCAGTGCTACTGGGGCAGCGATTAGCAATCAGCCCCAGCATTTT.